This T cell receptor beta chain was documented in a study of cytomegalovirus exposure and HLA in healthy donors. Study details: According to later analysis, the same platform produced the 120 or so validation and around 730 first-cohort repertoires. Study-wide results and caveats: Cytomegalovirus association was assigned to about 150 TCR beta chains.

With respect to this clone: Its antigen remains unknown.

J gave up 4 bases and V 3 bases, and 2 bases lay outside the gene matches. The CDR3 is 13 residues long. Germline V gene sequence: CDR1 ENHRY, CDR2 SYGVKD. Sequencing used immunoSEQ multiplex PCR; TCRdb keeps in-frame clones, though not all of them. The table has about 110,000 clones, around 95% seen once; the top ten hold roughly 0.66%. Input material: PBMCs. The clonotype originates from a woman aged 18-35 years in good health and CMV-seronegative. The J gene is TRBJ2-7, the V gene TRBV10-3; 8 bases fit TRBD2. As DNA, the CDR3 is TGTGCCATCAGTGACCGGGAGGGGTACGAGCAGTACTTC. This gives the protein CAISDREGYEQYF.